The source of this T cell receptor beta chain is a study of T-cell reconstitution after alpha-beta-depleted transplantation in children. Study findings and constraints: At one year after transplant, newly produced T cells mostly accounted for T-cell counts and diversity. The high TCRbeta diversity at day 60 in some patients came from surviving recipient T cells and thymic progenitors.

The CDR3 spans 15 residues. Germline V gene sequence: CDR1 SGHRS, CDR2 YFSETQ. V shed 4 bases, J shed 2 bases, and the junction held 6 bases outside the gene matches. This clonotype was counted ten times or more. Antigen specificity is unknown. A TCRbeta library incorporating unique molecular identifiers was prepared. TCRdb fed the PCR reads into MiXCR, producing one record per CDR3 protein. Altogether about 300,000 distinct CDR3 sequences are present, roughly 7.8% being singletons, with the ten largest covering about 9.1%. The chain employs TRBV5-1 and TRBJ1-1; 9 bases fit TRBD1. The sequencing here drew on peripheral blood, taken 360 days after TCRalphabeta/CD19-depleted stem cell transplant. This sequence originates from a female patient aged 2 to 10 who had a stem cell transplant for Fanconi anemia, so the T cells may come from the graft donor. CDR3 in amino acids: CASSLNRGPNTEAFF. In DNA form, the CDR3 reads TGCGCCAGCAGCCTCAACAGGGGGCCTAACACTGAAGCTTTCTTT.